Below are 30 T cell receptor beta chains sequenced from a single sample in a study of T-cell memory formation after mild COVID-19. TCRdb fed the 5' RACE reads into MiXCR, producing one record per CDR3 protein. Of a few hundred thousand distinct CDR3 sequences listed, 15% to 20% were seen once; the top ten hold roughly 21%. The sample taken for sequencing was PBMCs or a T cell subset sorted from them (not recorded which). These receptor sequences come from a man younger than 35 who had mild COVID-19 (a few samples of this study predate the infection). Cell type and time point are not known.

As for this clonotype: One end of the junction varies from germline; a read error may be responsible. V gene TRBV7-6 combines with J gene TRBJ2-1, with TRBD2 matching over 7 bases. This CDR3 has 16 residues. CDR1 SGHVS and CDR2 FNYEAQ come from the germline V gene. The CDR3 coding sequence is TGTGCCAGCAGCTTAGAAGCGGGGTCCCCCTACACTGAGCAGTTCTTC. Translated: CASSLEAGSPYTEQFF.

The chain carries TRBV3-1 and TRBJ1-4; D is ambiguous. The CDR3 is made up of 16 amino acids. V was clipped by 3 bases and J by 3 bases, with 14 bases between them. CDR1 is LGHDT, CDR2 YNNKEL, per germline (reference sequence). Here the CDR3 DNA reads TGTGCCAGCAGCCACCCAGCACGCGGAGCTAATGAAAAACTGTTTTTT. Its protein product is CASSHPARGANEKLFF. Looking up the rest from reference TRBV3-1 and TRBJ1-4 gives the full variable domain: DTAVSQTPKYLVTQMGNDKSIKCEQNLGHDTMYWYKQDSKKFLKIMFSYNNKELIINETVPNRFSPKSPDKAHLNLHINSLELGDSAVYFCASSHPARGANEKLFFGSGTQLSVL.

Only a few counts were recorded for this clonotype. V and J are TRBV6-5 and TRBJ1-3, with D possibly TRBD1 on 5 matching bases. The germline V gene encodes CDR1 MNHEY and CDR2 SVGAGI. Trimming left V 2 bases short and J 0 bases short, with 8 bases between. CDR3 length: 15 residues. The CDR3 is CASSYTGNSGNTIYF. The CDR3 DNA follows: TGTGCCAGCAGTTACACAGGCAACTCTGGAAACACCATATATTTT.

This clonotype was counted many times. The rearrangement links TRBV19 to TRBJ2-1; 10 bases map to TRBD2. Germline values: CDR1 LNHDA, CDR2 SQIVND (reference sequence). The ends lost 5 bases at V and 3 bases at J; junction bases unmatched: 4. The CDR3 runs 15 residues. The CDR3 protein is CASSLSGGDYNEQFF. CDR3 sequence (DNA): TGTGCCAGTAGTTTGAGCGGGGGGGACTACAATGAGCAGTTCTTC.

There are a few counts of this clonotype. The genes are TRBV4-3 and TRBJ2-7; D is perhaps TRBD1 or TRBD2 (6 bases each). The CDR3 is made up of 14 amino acids. V shed 0 bases and J shed 7 bases, with 13 bases lying between them. Germline-derived CDR1 and CDR2 are LGHNA and YSLEER. Written as DNA, the CDR3 is TGCGCCAGCAGCCAAGAAGGGGGGCGGTGGGAGCAGTACGTC. This gives the protein CASSQEGGRWEQYV.

This clonotype has just a few counts. The rearrangement uses TRBV12-3 or TRBV12-4 and TRBJ1-2; D possibly corresponds to TRBD1 (5 bases). V lost 1 base, J lost 4 bases, and 7 bases lay in between. CDR3 length: 13 amino acids. CDR3 sequence reads: CASSLEQVYGYTF. DNA for the CDR3: TGTGCCAGCAGTTTAGAACAGGTCTATGGCTACACCTTC.

This clonotype was observed a few times. This chain links TRBV3-1 with TRBJ2-7, with D uncertain. The ends were cut back, 1 base at V and 2 bases at J, with 9 bases in the middle. Germline lookup yields CDR1 LGHDT and CDR2 YNNKEL (reference sequence). The length of the CDR3 is 14 residues. The CDR3 reads CASSQGLIPYEQYV. The DNA for the CDR3 is TGTGCCAGCAGCCAAGGTCTCATACCCTACGAGCAGTACGTC.

This clonotype showed up just a few times. The chain is built from TRBV5-1 and TRBJ2-2; tentatively, D is TRBD1 (5 bases). The CDR3 contains 15 residues. Germline CDR1 is SGHRS and CDR2 is YFSETQ. Trimming cost V 3 bases and J 0 bases, with 9 bases left between them. The CDR3 here is CASSWPGTNTGELFF. The CDR3 DNA reads as TGCGCCAGCAGCTGGCCAGGGACGAACACCGGGGAGCTGTTTTTT.

This clonotype was counted only a few times. The chain uses TRBV20-1 and TRBJ2-1; D ambiguous. CDR1 DFQATT and CDR2 SNEGSKA come from the germline V gene (reference sequence). V was cut by 6 bases and J by 6 bases, with 12 bases left in between. The CDR3 has 12 amino acids. DNA of the CDR3: TGCAGTGCCCGGGTCCCTTCCAATGAGCAGTTCTTC. It codes for CSARVPSNEQFF.

The chain is built from TRBV12-3 or TRBV12-4 and TRBJ1-3, with D possibly matching TRBD1 (6 bases). The CDR3 extends over 15 amino acids. Trimming removed 1 base from V and 3 bases from J, with 10 bases in between. The CDR3 nucleotides are TGTGCCAGCAGTTTAGGCAGGGGATATGGAAACACCATATATTTT. Protein: CASSLGRGYGNTIYF.

The chain is built from TRBV5-1 and TRBJ2-1; a possible D gene is TRBD2 (7 bases). V lost 3 bases and J 10 bases, leaving 14 bases between the germline ends. The CDR3 loop spans 13 amino acids. The V gene's germline CDR1 is SGHRS and CDR2 YFSETQ. The CDR3 here is CASSWKGGQEQFF. As DNA, the CDR3 is TGCGCCAGCAGCTGGAAGGGGGGGCAGGAGCAGTTCTTC.

The rearrangement joins TRBV7-9 to TRBJ1-1; TRBD1 is a possible D gene (5 bases). CDR3 size: 14 residues. CDR1 is SEHNR and CDR2 is FQNEAQ in the germline V gene (reference sequence). Trimming stripped 5 bases from V and 1 base from J, with 11 bases between. The CDR3 DNA sequence: TGTGCCAGCAGCCGCCTCCAGGGGAACACTGAAGCTTTCTTT. Amino acids: CASSRLQGNTEAFF.

The sample holds many counts of this clonotype. This chain links TRBV7-3 with TRBJ1-1; 7 positions agree with TRBD1. The V segment lost 1 base and the J segment 8 bases; nucleotides outside the gene matches: 4. The CDR3 contains 13 residues. CDR1 is SGHTA, CDR2 FQGTGA, per germline. CDR3 coding DNA: TGTGCCAGCAGCTTAATGGCAGGGGGAGAAGCTTTCTTT. Translation gives CASSLMAGGEAFF.

Written as DNA, the CDR3 is TGTGCCAGCAGTCCGTATCCGGACAGCTATGGCTACACCTTC. Amino acid sequence: CASSPYPDSYGYTF. The chain recombines TRBV4-2 with TRBJ1-2; D possibly corresponds to TRBD1 (6 bases). The ends were cut back, 6 bases at V and 4 bases at J, with 15 bases in the middle. Germline loops: CDR1 LGHNA, CDR2 YNFKEQ. The CDR3 is 14 residues long.

V is TRBV7-8 and J is TRBJ1-3; 9 bases are a match to TRBD1. The germline CDR1 and CDR2 sequences are SGHVS and FQNEAQ. This CDR3 spans 15 amino acids. V lost 4 bases, J lost 9 bases, and 10 bases stayed unmatched. CDR3 sequence reads: CASSSLVGQGSTIYF. The CDR3, as DNA: TGTGCCAGCAGCTCCCTGGTGGGACAGGGCTCCACCATATATTTT.

This clonotype appeared many times. The V gene is TRBV20-1, the J gene TRBJ2-7; possible D gene TRBD2, 6 bases. The CDR3 has 12 residues. V was clipped by 5 bases and J by 1 base, with 9 bases between them. The V gene's germline CDR1 is DFQATT and CDR2 SNEGSKA (reference sequence). The CDR3 region is CSASGLSYEQYF. The CDR3 DNA follows: TGCAGTGCTTCGGGACTTTCCTACGAGCAGTACTTC.

This rearrangement joins TRBV27 to TRBJ2-1; D unresolved. Germline values: CDR1 MNHEY, CDR2 SMNVEV (reference sequence). Trimming left V 5 bases short and J 15 bases short, with 20 bases between. The CDR3 loop spans 13 amino acids. The chain's CDR3 is CASSASVGSEGFF. In DNA, the CDR3 is TGTGCCAGCAGTGCCTCCGTCGGCTCTGAAGGGTTCTTC.

This clonotype has ten or more counts. The chain couples TRBV4-1 to TRBJ2-1; D remains unclear. Germline V gene sequence: CDR1 MGHRA, CDR2 YSYEKL. Trimming stripped 0 bases from V and 6 bases from J, with 0 bases between. CDR3 length equals 11 residues. The DNA of the CDR3 is TGCGCCAGCAGCCAAGACAATGAGCAGTTCTTC. Protein: CASSQDNEQFF.

This clonotype was seen ten or more times. V gene TRBV3-1 combines with J gene TRBJ1-6, with D unclear. Germline values: CDR1 LGHDT, CDR2 YNNKEL (reference sequence). The CDR3 has 13 amino acids. V was trimmed by 1 base and J by 10 bases, leaving 8 bases between them. Here the CDR3 reads CASSQAIVSPLHF. CDR3 nucleotide sequence: TGTGCCAGCAGCCAAGCCATCGTCTCACCCCTCCACTTT.

This chain uses TRBV27 with TRBJ1-6; perhaps TRBD1 as D (5 bases). The CDR3 covers 15 residues. Germline values: CDR1 MNHEY, CDR2 SMNVEV (reference sequence). Trimming cost V 5 bases and J 13 bases, with 21 bases left between them. CDR3 sequence: CASSLSAPRNRPLHF. The CDR3 nucleotides are TGTGCCAGCAGTCTTTCAGCGCCAAGGAACAGGCCCCTCCACTTT.

Ten or more counts support this clonotype. The CDR3 DNA is TGTGCCAGCAGTGGGGCCCGGGGGGGAACGAACACTGAAGCTTTCTTT. It codes for CASSGARGGTNTEAFF. The rearrangement joins TRBV7-2 to TRBJ1-1; maybe TRBD1 (5 bases). CDR1 is SGHTA, CDR2 FQGNSA, per germline. V gave up 6 bases and J gave up 1 base, with 18 bases separating them. The CDR3 covers 16 residues. Complete variable domain (other parts from reference TRBV7-2 and TRBJ1-1): GAGVSQSPSNKVTEKGKDVELRCDPISGHTALYWYRQSLGQGLEFLIYFQGNSAPDKSGLPSDRFSAERTGGSVSTLTIQRTQQEDSAVYLCASSGARGGTNTEAFFGQGTRLTVV.

This rearrangement joins TRBV9 to TRBJ2-4; TRBD2 agrees at 8 bases. Germline CDR1 reads SGDLS; CDR2 reads YYNGEE. Germline trimming cut 4 bases from V and 0 bases from J; bases unmatched to any gene: 9. The CDR3 contains 17 residues. CDR3 loop: CASSPRGGGGAKNIQYF. CDR3 DNA sequence: TGTGCCAGCAGCCCCCGGGGGGGTGGGGGAGCCAAAAACATTCAGTACTTC.

The CDR3 sequence: CASTRQGNSPLHF. The CDR3 coding sequence is TGTGCCAGCACCCGACAGGGGAATTCACCCCTCCACTTT. The rearrangement links TRBV6-2 or TRBV6-3 to TRBJ1-6; 8 positions match TRBD1. CDR3 length: 13 amino acids. With V trimmed by 7 bases and J by 7 bases, 3 bases remained unmatched. Germline CDR1 reads MNHEY; CDR2 reads SVGEGT.

There are a few counts of this clonotype. The gene calls are TRBV2 and TRBJ1-1, with D hard to call. The CDR3 extends over 12 amino acids. Per the germline V gene, CDR1 is SNHLY and CDR2 is FYNNEI. V was cut by 6 bases and J by 10 bases, with 15 bases left in between. In nucleotides, the CDR3 is TGTGCCAGCAGGGGAGCAGGTCTGAGAGCTTTCTTT. This encodes CASRGAGLRAFF.

In this sample, this clonotype turned up a few times. The rearrangement uses TRBV4-1 and TRBJ2-5; tentatively, D is TRBD1 (5 bases). The CDR3 sequence is 15 residues long. Germline V CDR1 and CDR2: MGHRA, YSYEKL. V shed 1 base and J shed 4 bases, with 13 bases lying between them. The CDR3 loop reads CASSQGGTPGETQYF. DNA for the CDR3: TGCGCCAGCAGCCAAGGGGGCACCCCCGGAGAGACCCAGTACTTC.

There are a few counts of this clonotype. The chain's CDR3 is CASSFLDGETQYF. The DNA for the CDR3 is TGTGCCAGCAGTTTTCTAGACGGTGAGACCCAGTACTTC. The chain joins TRBV12-3 or TRBV12-4 to TRBJ2-5, with D unclear. CDR3 length: 13 residues. The V end lost 3 bases, the J end lost 5 bases, and 10 bases lay between the germline ends.

This sequence joins TRBV12-5 and TRBJ1-5; D remains ambiguous. The germline CDR1 and CDR2 sequences are LGHNT and FRNRAP. The length of the CDR3 is 11 residues. The germline V and J ends were trimmed by 7 bases and 9 bases, with 10 bases remaining between them. The CDR3 region has the DNA TGTGCTAGTGCGGTGGGCTGGCCCCAGCATTTT. As protein: CASAVGWPQHF.

V and J are TRBV28 and TRBJ2-2; 7 bases align to TRBD1. Losses at the gene ends were 7 bases for V and 3 bases for J; bases not matched to a gene: 11. The germline V gene encodes CDR1 MDHEN and CDR2 SYDVKM. The CDR3 consists of 16 residues. This CDR3 reads CASTLPRDRYTGELFF. Here the CDR3 DNA reads TGTGCCAGCACCCTCCCCCGGGACAGATACACCGGGGAGCTGTTTTTT.

The chain recombines TRBV7-2 with TRBJ1-2; tentative D call: TRBD1 (6 bases). V was clipped by 1 base and J by 0 bases, with 12 bases between them. CDR1 and CDR2 from the germline V gene are SGHTA and FQGNSA. CDR3 length: 16 residues. This CDR3 is CASSLGGALANYGYTF. The CDR3 coding sequence is TGTGCCAGCAGCTTAGGGGGGGCGCTAGCTAACTATGGCTACACCTTC. Full variable domain (outside the CDR3, taken from reference TRBV7-2 and TRBJ1-2): GAGVSQSPSNKVTEKGKDVELRCDPISGHTALYWYRQSLGQGLEFLIYFQGNSAPDKSGLPSDRFSAERTGGSVSTLTIQRTQQEDSAVYLCASSLGGALANYGYTFGSGTRLTVV.

Only a few counts were recorded for this clonotype. The CDR3 nucleotides are TGTGCCAGCAGCGGAGAGGGGGCTCCCCCTGAAGCTTTCTTT. Amino acid sequence: CASSGEGAPPEAFF. The chain links TRBV9 to TRBJ1-1, with TRBD1 matching over 7 bases. The CDR3 totals 14 residues. The V segment lost 3 bases and the J segment 6 bases; nucleotides outside the gene matches: 8. Germline V gene lookup returns CDR1 SGDLS and CDR2 YYNGEE.